Shown below are 18 T cell receptor beta chains from a single sample sequenced in a study of PD-1 blockade in classical Hodgkin lymphoma. Data came from immunoSEQ multiplex PCR; TCRdb stores just in-frame clones and leaves some out. The table lists tens of thousands of clones, 85% to 95% of them singletons. Every patient experienced relapse after autologous stem cell transplantation, and brentuximab vedotin exposure varied. Sequenced material: peripheral blood mononuclear cells (PBMCs), taken at baseline. Source of these receptors: a human donor with classical Hodgkin lymphoma.

This chain connects TRBV27 to TRBJ1-1; no definite D call. Trimming pared 5 bases from V and 6 bases from J, leaving 10 bases between. The CDR3 loop spans 12 amino acids. The V gene's germline CDR1 is MNHEY and CDR2 SMNVEV (reference sequence). The CDR3 spells CASSDSGAEAFF. In DNA, the CDR3 is TGTGCCAGCAGTGACTCTGGGGCTGAAGCTTTCTTT.

The chain has TRBV10-2 and TRBJ2-1; D is unclear. This CDR3 has 15 residues. Germline-derived CDR1 and CDR2 are WSHSY and SAAADI. The germline V and J ends were trimmed by 3 bases and 0 bases, with 9 bases remaining between them. The DNA of the CDR3 is TGCGCCAGCAGTGACGAACAGAGCTCCTACAATGAGCAGTTCTTC. Translation: CASSDEQSSYNEQFF.

The chain uses TRBV15 and TRBJ2-7; tentative D call: TRBD1 (6 bases). This CDR3 is built from 13 residues. Germline lookup yields CDR1 LNHNV and CDR2 YYDKDF (reference sequence). Trimming removed 3 bases from V and 3 bases from J, with 9 bases in between. The CDR3 region is CATSSGTFYEQYF. The CDR3 nucleotides read TGTGCCACCAGCAGCGGGACATTCTACGAGCAGTACTTC.

This clone was observed a handful of times. The CDR3 nucleotides are TGTGCCAGCACGAAGGGACAGGGGGCCACCGGGGAGCTGTTTTTT. It is translated as CASTKGQGATGELFF. J is TRBJ2-2 and V is TRBV9, with TRBD1 matching over 12 bases. This CDR3 has 15 residues. The germline V gene encodes CDR1 SGDLS and CDR2 YYNGEE. Trimming at V came to 6 bases and at J to 4 bases, leaving 4 bases not matched to a gene.

The J gene is TRBJ2-3, the V gene TRBV2, with 14 positions matching TRBD2. V shed 6 bases and J 1 base; nucleotides not matched to a gene: 3. The CDR3 runs 16 residues. The germline V gene encodes CDR1 SNHLY and CDR2 FYNNEI. CDR3 nucleotides: TGTGCCAGCAGGATGGGACTAGCGGGGGGCACAGATACGCAGTATTTT. It encodes CASRMGLAGGTDTQYF.

The genes are TRBV5-5 and TRBJ2-7; D could derive from TRBD1 or TRBD2 (5 bases each). V lost 5 bases and J 1 base, leaving 22 bases between the germline ends. The CDR3 is made up of 17 amino acids. Germline CDR1 and CDR2: SGHKS and YYEKEE (reference sequence). CDR3 in DNA: TGTGCCAGCAGTCTACAGGTCCCGGGGAAAACTTCCTACGAGCAGTACTTC. It is translated as CASSLQVPGKTSYEQYF.

V usage is TRBV25-1 and J usage is TRBJ1-4, with D unclear. CDR3 length: 16 amino acids. With 6 bases removed from V and 4 bases from J, the gap between germline ends came to 18 bases. CDR1 is MGHDK, CDR2 SYGVNS, per germline. DNA for the CDR3: TGTGCCAGCAGATCCACTCTCCGGGGAATTAATGAAAAACTGTTTTTT. This encodes CASRSTLRGINEKLFF. Filled out from reference TRBV25-1 and TRBJ1-4, the complete variable domain reads EADIYQTPRYLVIGTGKKITLECSQTMGHDKMYWYQQDPGMELHLIHYSYGVNSTEKGDLSSESTVSRIRTEHFPLTLESARPSHTSQYLCASRSTLRGINEKLFFGSGTQLSVL.

The chain links TRBV7-9 to TRBJ2-7, with 11 nucleotides matching TRBD2. CDR1 and CDR2 from the germline V gene are SEHNR and FQNEAQ (reference sequence). V lost 4 bases and J lost 1; bases outside the gene matches: 3. CDR3 length: 15 residues. The CDR3 DNA is TGTGCCAGCAGCTGGACTAGCGGGTCTTCCTACGAGCAGTACTTC. Its translation is CASSWTSGSSYEQYF.

This clone was seen only a few times. The chain links TRBV6-1 to TRBJ2-1, with 7 bases identical to TRBD1. With 5 bases clipped from V and 9 bases from J, the junction kept 13 bases outside the gene matches. CDR1 is MNHNS and CDR2 is SASEGT in the germline V gene. The CDR3 is 15 amino acids. The CDR3 region has the DNA TGTGCCAGCAGTCTCCCCCGGACAGGAGGATTTGAGCAGTTCTTC. Translated: CASSLPRTGGFEQFF.

The rearrangement uses TRBV30 and TRBJ1-3; D unclear. Trimming removed 3 bases from V and 5 bases from J, with 8 bases in between. This CDR3 region has 12 residues. Germline loops: CDR1 GTSNPN, CDR2 SVGIG (reference sequence). CDR3 in DNA: TGTGCCTGGAGCTGGAGTAGAAACACCATATATTTT. Its translation is CAWSWSRNTIYF.

This chain links TRBV15 with TRBJ2-3, with D unclear. Trimming shortened V by 1 base and J by 2 bases, and 16 bases separated the two germline ends. Looked up from germline, CDR1 is LNHNV and CDR2 is YYDKDF (reference sequence). The CDR3 sequence is 17 residues long. The CDR3 region is CATSRADFYRFTDTQYF. CDR3 in DNA: TGTGCCACCAGCAGAGCCGATTTTTATCGTTTCACAGATACGCAGTATTTT.

The chain combines TRBV7-7 with TRBJ2-2; weak D call: TRBD2 (5 bases). CDR1 is SSHAT, CDR2 FNYEAQ, per germline (reference sequence). The CDR3 has 13 residues. V was trimmed by 1 base and J by 5 bases, leaving 5 bases between them. The DNA for the CDR3 is TGTGCCAGCAGCTTAGAGCGGACCGGGGAGCTGTTTTTT. It encodes CASSLERTGELFF.

The chain employs TRBV18 and TRBJ2-3, with TRBD1 matching over 8 bases. V gave up 4 bases and J gave up 3 bases; unmatched junction bases: 6. CDR1 and CDR2 from the germline V gene are KGHSH and LQKENI. The CDR3 loop spans 15 amino acids. The CDR3 reads CASSRTDRVTDTQYF. The DNA of the CDR3 is TGTGCCAGCTCACGGACGGACAGGGTAACAGATACGCAGTATTTT. The complete variable domain, with remaining parts taken from reference TRBV18 and TRBJ2-3, reads NAGVMQNPRHLVRRRGQEARLRCSPMKGHSHVYWYRQLPEEGLKFMVYLQKENIIDESGMPKERFSAEFPKEGPSILRIQQVVRGDSAAYFCASSRTDRVTDTQYFGPGTRLTVL.

CDR3 amino acids: CASSPGQSTDTQYF. For the CDR3, the DNA is TGTGCCAGCAGCCCCGGACAGAGCACAGATACGCAGTATTTT. The gene calls are TRBV7-3 and TRBJ2-3; TRBD1 is a possible D gene (6 bases). The CDR3 has 14 residues. Germline V gene lookup returns CDR1 SGHTA and CDR2 FQGTGA. V lost 5 bases and J 0 bases, leaving 9 bases between the germline ends.

V gene TRBV19 combines with J gene TRBJ2-3; unclear D gene. Germline V gene data show CDR1 as LNHDA and CDR2 as SQIVND (reference sequence). The CDR3 spans 13 residues. The germline V and J ends were trimmed by 6 bases and 1 base, with 8 bases remaining between them. The CDR3 spells CASRGSGTDTQYF. The CDR3, as DNA: TGTGCCAGTAGGGGTTCTGGCACAGATACGCAGTATTTT.

A few counts support this clone. This chain uses TRBV5-1 with TRBJ1-2; D is perhaps TRBD1 (5 bases). The V end lost 0 bases, the J end lost 4 bases, and 10 bases lay between the germline ends. The CDR3 is 14 residues long. CDR1 is SGHRS, CDR2 YFSETQ, per germline. The CDR3 reads CASSLEQVRYGYTF. The CDR3 DNA follows: TGCGCCAGCAGCTTGGAACAGGTCCGCTATGGCTACACCTTC.

The chain uses TRBV30 and TRBJ2-1; unclear D gene. CDR1 is GTSNPN, CDR2 SVGIG, per germline (reference sequence). This CDR3 contains 11 residues. The germline V and J ends were trimmed by 1 base and 7 bases, with 5 bases remaining between them. In DNA, the CDR3 is TGTGCCTGGAGTGCTCTTAATGAGCAGTTCTTC. Its translation is CAWSALNEQFF.

The V call is TRBV7-2, the J call TRBJ2-3, with D perhaps matching TRBD1 (5 bases). The ends were cut back, 3 bases at V and 5 bases at J, with 24 bases in the middle. From germline, CDR1 is SGHTA and CDR2 FQGNSA. The CDR3 contains 18 residues. The CDR3 is CASSLVFSGMGLGDTQYF. The CDR3 DNA sequence: TGTGCCAGCAGCTTGGTCTTTTCAGGGATGGGGTTAGGAGATACGCAGTATTTT.